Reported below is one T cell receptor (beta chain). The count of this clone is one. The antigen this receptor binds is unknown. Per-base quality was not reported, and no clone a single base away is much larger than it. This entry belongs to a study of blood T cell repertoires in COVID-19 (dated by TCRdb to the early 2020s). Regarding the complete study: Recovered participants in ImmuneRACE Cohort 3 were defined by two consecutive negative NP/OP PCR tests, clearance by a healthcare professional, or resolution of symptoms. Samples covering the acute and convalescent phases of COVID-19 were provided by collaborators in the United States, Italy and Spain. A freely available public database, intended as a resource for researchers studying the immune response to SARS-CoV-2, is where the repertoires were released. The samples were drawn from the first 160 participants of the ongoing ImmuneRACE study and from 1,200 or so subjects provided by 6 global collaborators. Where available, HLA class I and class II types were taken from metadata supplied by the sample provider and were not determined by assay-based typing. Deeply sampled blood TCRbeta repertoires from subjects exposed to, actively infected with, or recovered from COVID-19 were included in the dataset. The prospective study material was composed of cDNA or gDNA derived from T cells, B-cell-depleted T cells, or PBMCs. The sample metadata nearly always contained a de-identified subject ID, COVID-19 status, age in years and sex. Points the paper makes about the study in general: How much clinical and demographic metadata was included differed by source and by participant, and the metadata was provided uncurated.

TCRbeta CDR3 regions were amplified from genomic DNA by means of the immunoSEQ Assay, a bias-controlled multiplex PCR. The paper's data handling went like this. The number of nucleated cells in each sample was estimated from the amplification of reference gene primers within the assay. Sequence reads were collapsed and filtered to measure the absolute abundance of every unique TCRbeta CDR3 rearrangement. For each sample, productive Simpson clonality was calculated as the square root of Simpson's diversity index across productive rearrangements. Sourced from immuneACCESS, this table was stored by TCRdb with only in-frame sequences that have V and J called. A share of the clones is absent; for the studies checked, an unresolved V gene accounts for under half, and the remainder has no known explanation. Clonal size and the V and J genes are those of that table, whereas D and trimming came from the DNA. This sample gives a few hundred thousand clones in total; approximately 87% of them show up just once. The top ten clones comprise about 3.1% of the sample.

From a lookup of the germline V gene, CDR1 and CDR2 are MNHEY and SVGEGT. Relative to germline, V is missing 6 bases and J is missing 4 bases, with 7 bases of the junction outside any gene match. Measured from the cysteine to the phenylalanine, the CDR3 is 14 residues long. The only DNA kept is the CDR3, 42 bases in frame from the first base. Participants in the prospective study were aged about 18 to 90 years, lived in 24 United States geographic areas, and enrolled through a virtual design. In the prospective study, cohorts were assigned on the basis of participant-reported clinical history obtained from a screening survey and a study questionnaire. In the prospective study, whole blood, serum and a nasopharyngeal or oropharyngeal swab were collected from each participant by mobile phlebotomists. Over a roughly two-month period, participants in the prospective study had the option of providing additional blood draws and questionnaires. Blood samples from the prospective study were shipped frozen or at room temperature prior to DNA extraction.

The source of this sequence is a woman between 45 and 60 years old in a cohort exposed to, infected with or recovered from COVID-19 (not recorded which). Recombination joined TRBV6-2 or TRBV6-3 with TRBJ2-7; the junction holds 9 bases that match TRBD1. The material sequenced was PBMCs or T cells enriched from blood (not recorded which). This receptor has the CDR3 CASSLVDRGYEQYF. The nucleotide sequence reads TGTGCCAGCAGCCTTGTTGACAGGGGGTACGAGCAGTACTTC.